The 4 T cell receptor beta chains presented below share a single source sample, sequenced in a study of blood T cell repertoires in COVID-19. Only in-frame clones appear in the TCRdb table, and some are missing; sequencing was by immunoSEQ multiplex PCR. The sample carries a few hundred thousand clones, 85% to 90% recorded once. The sample consisted of PBMCs or T cells enriched from blood (not recorded which). These receptors were taken from a woman between 45 and 60 years old who had recovered from COVID-19.

This rearrangement joins TRBV2 to TRBJ2-2; 10 bases map to TRBD1. CDR1 is SNHLY and CDR2 is FYNNEI in the germline V gene. V gave up 6 bases and J gave up 6 bases; unmatched junction bases: 7. The CDR3 spans 15 residues. CDR3 bases: TGTGCCAGCAGGGGGGACAGGGGCAGGGCCGGGGAGCTGTTTTTT. Translating it yields CASRGDRGRAGELFF.

The chain is built from TRBV24-1 and TRBJ2-6, with 7 bases that match TRBD1. The germline V gene has CDR1 KGHDR and CDR2 SFDVKD. The CDR3 covers 19 residues. Trimming removed 4 bases from V and 1 base from J; junction bases left unmatched: 12. The CDR3 nucleotides read TGTGCCACCAGTGAACCCCCCGGACAGGCCGAGTCTGGGGCCAACGTCCTGACTTTC. This codes for CATSEPPGQAESGANVLTF.

This chain connects TRBV7-2 to TRBJ2-1; TRBD1 agrees at 8 bases. The CDR3 covers 16 residues. Per the germline V gene, CDR1 is SGHTA and CDR2 is FQGNSA. V was clipped by 1 base and J by 0 bases; unmatched bases: 2. The DNA of the CDR3 is TGTGCCAGCAGCTTAGAGACAGGGGTCTCCTACAATGAGCAGTTCTTC. It specifies CASSLETGVSYNEQFF.

The rearrangement uses TRBV2 and TRBJ2-7; 11 bases line up with TRBD2. This CDR3 is built from 15 residues. Trimming at V came to 6 bases and at J to 9 bases, leaving 13 bases not matched to a gene. CDR1 is SNHLY, CDR2 FYNNEI, per germline. The CDR3 DNA is TGTGCCAGCAGCCCCGGGACTAGCGGCACCACGGGGCAGTACTTC. Translation: CASSPGTSGTTGQYF.